This T cell receptor (beta chain) is drawn from a study of CD8+CD57+ T cells in acquired aplastic anemia. On the study more broadly: On average, sorted CD4+ and CD8+ cells gave approximately 3 ug of DNA.

Note on this clonotype: Because the CDR3 is missing its conserved closing phenylalanine or tryptophan, this is likely a read error. Because the CDR3's place on the DNA is in doubt, the DNA is left out and the CDR3 is given as listed by TCRdb.

Genomic DNA, serving as template, underwent TCR beta VDJ and CDR3 profiling. TCRdb recomputed calls from the reads with MiXCR, one row per CDR3 protein. This sample has 200,000 to 300,000 distinct CDR3 sequences, with approximately 80% found just once. The sequenced patients had an expansion of CD8+CD57+ cells seen by flow cytometry. This TCR derives from a human donor with aplastic anemia. Sample: sorted CD4+, CD8+, or CD8+CD57+ T cells (not recorded which) from PBMCs.

The CDR3 protein is CASGDGGTYTQNFVTG. The V call is TRBV2, the J call TRBJ2-6; the table's D gene call, TRBD1, was not cross checked with the DNA. A total of 16 residues make up the CDR3, ends included. Germline loops: CDR1 SNHLY, CDR2 FYNNEI.